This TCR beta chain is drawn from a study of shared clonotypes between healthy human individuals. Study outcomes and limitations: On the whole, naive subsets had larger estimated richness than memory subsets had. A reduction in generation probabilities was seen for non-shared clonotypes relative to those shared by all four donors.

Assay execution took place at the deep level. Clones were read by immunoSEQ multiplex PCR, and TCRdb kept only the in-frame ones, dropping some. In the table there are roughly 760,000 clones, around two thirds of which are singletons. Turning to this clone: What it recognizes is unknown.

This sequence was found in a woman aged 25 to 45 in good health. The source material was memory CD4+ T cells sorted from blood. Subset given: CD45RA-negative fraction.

The CDR3 is CASSPRDRGAYEQYF. DNA for the CDR3: TGTGCCAGCAGCCCCCGGGACAGGGGGGCCTACGAGCAGTACTTC. V gene TRBV11-2 combines with J gene TRBJ2-7; 11 bases fit TRBD1. Per the germline V gene, CDR1 is SGHAT and CDR2 is FQNNGV. The CDR3 contains 15 residues. V lost 5 bases to trimming and J lost 2 bases; unmatched junction nucleotides: 5.